The 17 T cell receptor beta chains listed next were all sequenced from one sample in a study of CD8 T cells in ankylosing spondylitis. A single record per CDR3 protein comes from TCRdb applying MiXCR to the 5' RACE reads. The sample carries 200,000 to 300,000 distinct CDR3 sequences, more than 20% recorded once. Sequenced: blood, either unsorted or a sorted T cell fraction (not recorded which). These receptors all come from a male donor with ankylosing spondylitis or in good health (not recorded which).

This clonotype was picked up a small number of times. The CDR3 DNA reads as TGTGCCAGCAGCCCGCCCGGACAGGGAGGCGGCTACACCTTC. Its protein is CASSPPGQGGGYTF. The chain recombines TRBV6-2 or TRBV6-3 with TRBJ1-2, with 8 bases identical to TRBD1. The junction had 11 bases not matched to a gene; V was cut back by 6 bases and J by 8 bases. The CDR3 spans 14 residues. CDR1 MNHEY and CDR2 SVGEGT come from the germline V gene.

This clonotype was observed a few times. This chain joins TRBV7-3 and TRBJ2-5; D call uncertain. CDR3 size: 13 residues. Trimming cost V 2 bases and J 2 bases, with 6 bases left between them. Germline lookup yields CDR1 SGHTA and CDR2 FQGTGA. The CDR3 DNA reads TGTGCCAGCAGCTTAGCCGTACAAGAGACCCAGTACTTC. The encoded protein is CASSLAVQETQYF.

About this clonotype itself: One end of the junction varies from germline; a read error may be responsible. The gene calls are TRBV3-1 and TRBJ2-7; 11 bases fit TRBD2. The CDR3 covers 15 residues. CDR1 and CDR2 from the germline V gene are LGHDT and YNNKEL (reference sequence). In DNA, the CDR3 is TGTGCCACCAGCCAGATGACTAGCGGGGCCTACGAGCAGTACTTC. It translates to CATSQMTSGAYEQYF.

This clonotype occurred a few times. This rearrangement joins TRBV20-1 to TRBJ2-7; 13 nucleotides agree with TRBD2. The CDR3 covers 16 residues. Germline V gene sequence: CDR1 DFQATT, CDR2 SNEGSKA (reference sequence). Trimming cost V 6 bases and J 6 bases; bases outside gene matches: 14. CDR3 in amino acids: CSARAGLAGETVEQYF. In DNA form, the CDR3 reads TGCAGTGCCCGCGCCGGACTAGCGGGGGAAACTGTCGAGCAGTACTTC.

This clonotype turned up a few times. The chain joins TRBV7-2 to TRBJ2-2; TRBD2 might be the D (5 bases). The CDR3 totals 13 residues. Germline assignment: CDR1 SGHTA and CDR2 FQGNSA. V lost 7 bases and J lost 4, with 10 bases in between. CDR3 sequence (DNA): TGTGCCAGCATCGAGGGTAGCACCGGGGAGCTGTTTTTT. Protein product: CASIEGSTGELFF. Based on the CDR3 plus reference TRBV7-2 and TRBJ2-2, the full variable domain is GAGVSQSPSNKVTEKGKDVELRCDPISGHTALYWYRQSLGQGLEFLIYFQGNSAPDKSGLPSDRFSAERTGGSVSTLTIQRTQQEDSAVYLCASIEGSTGELFFGEGSRLTVL.

This clonotype turned up a few times. This sequence joins TRBV28 and TRBJ2-7; 8 positions agree with TRBD1. Looked up from germline, CDR1 is MDHEN and CDR2 is SYDVKM. The CDR3 length is 14 residues. With V trimmed by 7 bases and J by 5 bases, 10 bases remained unmatched. The CDR3 nucleotides are TGTGCCAGCAACACACCGGGGACAGGTAACGAGCAGTACTTC. Translation: CASNTPGTGNEQYF.

In this sample, this clonotype turned up once. CDR3 sequence reads: CASSSDRGIGELFF. CDR3 DNA sequence: TGTGCCAGCAGTTCAGACAGGGGGATCGGGGAGCTGTTTTTT. This chain joins TRBV12-3 or TRBV12-4 and TRBJ2-2; 9 bases fit TRBD1. The CDR3 runs to 14 residues. J gave up 7 bases and V 4 bases, and 4 bases lay outside the gene matches.

This clonotype was observed a few times. The chain joins TRBV10-3 to TRBJ2-3; 8 bases fit TRBD1. CDR1 is ENHRY and CDR2 is SYGVKD in the germline V gene. The junction had 7 bases not matched to a gene; V was cut back by 3 bases and J by 5 bases. The CDR3 spans 15 residues. The CDR3: CAISDGQGGGDTQYF. The CDR3 nucleotides read TGTGCCATCAGTGATGGACAGGGAGGAGGAGATACGCAGTATTTT.

This clonotype occurred many times. The gene calls are TRBV6-1 and TRBJ1-2; D is perhaps TRBD1 (6 bases). The CDR3 sequence is 13 residues long. V dropped 6 bases and J dropped 2 bases, with 10 bases sitting between them. Germline V gene sequence: CDR1 MNHNS, CDR2 SASEGT. Here the CDR3 DNA reads TGTGCCAGCAGGGGGGGGCTGAACTATGGCTACACCTTC. This gives the protein CASRGGLNYGYTF.

There are many counts of this clonotype. The CDR3 DNA reads TGTGCCAGCAGACCGTACAGGGTTCGGTTCACCGGGGAGCTGTTTTTT. Its translation is CASRPYRVRFTGELFF. This chain uses TRBV7-9 with TRBJ2-2; tentative D call: TRBD1 (6 bases). CDR3 length equals 16 residues. V shed 6 bases and J shed 4 bases, with 18 bases lying between them. Germline V gives CDR1 SEHNR, CDR2 FQNEAQ (reference sequence).

This clonotype has only one observation. The chain is built from TRBV12-3 or TRBV12-4 and TRBJ1-1, with D hard to call. Trimming took 10 bases from V and 4 from J, leaving 13 bases between them. CDR3 length: 12 amino acids. The DNA of the CDR3 is TGTGCCACCTCCCGGGAAGGCACTGAAGCTTTCTTT. Amino acids: CATSREGTEAFF.

In this sample, this clonotype turned up many times. The chain combines TRBV10-3 with TRBJ2-5; D is perhaps TRBD1 or TRBD2 (5 bases each). This CDR3 contains 12 residues. Deletions cut 10 bases from V and 6 bases from J, with 15 bases between. Germline V lookup: CDR1 ENHRY, CDR2 SYGVKD. The CDR3 here is CATGDPGKTQYF. CDR3 sequence (DNA): TGTGCCACCGGGGACCCCGGAAAGACCCAGTACTTC.

The chain employs TRBV10-1 and TRBJ2-5; tentatively, D is TRBD1 (5 bases). Germline V gives CDR1 WNHNN, CDR2 SYGVQD (reference sequence). The CDR3 consists of 14 residues. V was clipped by 2 bases and J by 4 bases, with 11 bases between them. CDR3 nucleotide sequence: TGCGCCAGCAGTGAGAATCCAGGGCGAGAGACCCAGTACTTC. This translates into CASSENPGRETQYF.

The chain has TRBV15 and TRBJ2-5; D is perhaps TRBD1 or TRBD2 (5 bases each). The V end lost 0 bases, the J end lost 2 bases, and 10 bases lay between the germline ends. Germline V CDR1 and CDR2: LNHNV, YYDKDF (reference sequence). This CDR3 has 15 residues. The DNA for the CDR3 is TGTGCCACCAGCAGAGATCTGGGACCTCAAGAGACCCAGTACTTC. Amino acid sequence: CATSRDLGPQETQYF.

This chain connects TRBV24-1 to TRBJ2-1; 11 bases line up with TRBD1. The CDR3 length is 16 residues. CDR1 and CDR2 from the germline V gene are KGHDR and SFDVKD. The junction had 4 bases not matched to a gene; V was cut back by 2 bases and J by 5 bases. The CDR3 DNA follows: TGTGCCACCAGTGATTGGCCGGGACAGGGGGACAATGAGCAGTTCTTC. It yields the protein CATSDWPGQGDNEQFF.

The CDR3 sequence is CASSDRPPRGVGEQYF. CDR3 DNA sequence: TGTGCCAGCAGTGATCGTCCGCCCAGGGGAGTTGGCGAGCAGTACTTC. The rearrangement uses TRBV25-1 and TRBJ2-7, with D possibly matching TRBD1 (6 bases). The V end lost 3 bases, the J end lost 6 bases, and 21 bases lay between the germline ends. Germline assignment: CDR1 MGHDK and CDR2 SYGVNS. This CDR3 spans 16 amino acids.

This clonotype was detected many times. This rearrangement joins TRBV6-5 to TRBJ1-1; tentative D call: TRBD1 (6 bases). Looked up from germline, CDR1 is MNHEY and CDR2 is SVGAGI. The CDR3 is 11 residues long. The CDR3 loop is CPEGGAPGAFF. The CDR3 DNA follows: TGTCCAGAAGGGGGGGCGCCCGGAGCTTTCTTT.